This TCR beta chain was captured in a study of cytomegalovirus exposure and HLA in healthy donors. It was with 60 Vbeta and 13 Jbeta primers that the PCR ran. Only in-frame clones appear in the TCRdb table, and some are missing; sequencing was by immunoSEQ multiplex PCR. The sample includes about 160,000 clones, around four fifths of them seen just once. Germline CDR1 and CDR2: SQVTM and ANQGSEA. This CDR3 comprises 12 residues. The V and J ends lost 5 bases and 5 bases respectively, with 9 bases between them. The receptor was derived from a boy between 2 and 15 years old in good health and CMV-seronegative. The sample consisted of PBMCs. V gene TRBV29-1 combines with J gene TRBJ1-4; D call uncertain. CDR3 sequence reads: CSVNGGNEKLFF. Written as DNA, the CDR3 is TGCAGCGTTAATGGCGGGAATGAAAAACTGTTTTTT.